A single sample is the source of the 5 T cell receptor beta chains below, sequenced in a study of blood T cell repertoires in COVID-19 (dated by TCRdb to 2019 to 2021). Library preparation used the immunoSEQ multiplex PCR assay. What TCRdb holds here is the immuneACCESS table cut down to in-frame rearrangements. Part of the clones is not present; checked against another copy, under half of the missing clones reflect an unresolved V gene, and the others are unexplained. In this sample the table shows fewer than 70,000 clones, 80% to 90% of which occur a single time. The ten largest clones capture 5.5% to 6% of the sample. Sequencing was carried out using peripheral blood. The receptor source for this set is a woman aged 55-70 years with acute or convalescent COVID-19.

In its sample, this clone was seen a few times. The CDR3 loop reads CASSGGQGGQPQHF. The CDR3 DNA reads as TGTGCCAGCAGCGGGGGACAGGGGGGACAGCCCCAGCATTTT. The chain recombines TRBV7-9 with TRBJ1-5, with TRBD1 matching 11 bases. Germline lookup yields CDR1 SEHNR and CDR2 FQNEAQ (reference sequence). With V trimmed by 5 bases and J by 7 bases, 4 bases remained unmatched. The CDR3 length is 14 residues.

The CDR3 protein is CAWSVPGGAYEQFF. CDR3 sequence (DNA): TGTGCCTGGAGTGTACCCGGGGGGGCCTATGAGCAGTTCTTC. The genes are TRBV30 and TRBJ2-1; TRBD2 matches at 8 bases. J lost 8 bases, V lost 0 bases, and 6 bases had no gene match. From germline, CDR1 is GTSNPN and CDR2 SVGIG (reference sequence). The CDR3 length is 14 residues.

V gene TRBV2 combines with J gene TRBJ1-1, with no clear D. The CDR3 spans 13 residues. V was cut by 6 bases and J by 0 bases, with 8 bases left in between. CDR1 and CDR2 from the germline V gene are SNHLY and FYNNEI. The CDR3, as DNA: TGTGCCAGCAGAGCCAATATGAACACTGAAGCTTTCTTT. Amino acid sequence: CASRANMNTEAFF.

CDR3 DNA sequence: TGTGCCAGTAGCCCCCACCTAGGAAAACTGTTTTTT. It translates to CASSPHLGKLFF. The genes are TRBV19 and TRBJ1-4; D ambiguous. Trimming removed 6 bases at V and 10 bases at J, with 12 bases between. Germline-derived CDR1 and CDR2 are LNHDA and SQIVND (reference sequence). The CDR3 is 12 residues long.

V usage is TRBV10-3 and J usage is TRBJ2-2; the D gene is possibly TRBD2 (5 bases). The CDR3 sequence is 14 residues long. The germline V and J ends were trimmed by 6 bases and 5 bases, with 13 bases remaining between them. CDR1 is ENHRY, CDR2 SYGVKD, per germline. Written as DNA, the CDR3 is TGTGCCATCAGCGCTAATGAGGGTACCGGGGAGCTGTTTTTT. Residues: CAISANEGTGELFF.